The 25 T cell receptor beta chains below were found in one sample sequenced in a study of T cell responses to AZD1222 COVID-19 vaccine. The method was immunoSEQ multiplex PCR; TCRdb's version includes in-frame clones alone and lacks a portion of them. Here the sample spans fewer than 110,000 clones, about 90% being singletons. Sequencing was performed on peripheral blood, taken 28 days after the second AZD1222 dose. These receptors were obtained from an adult who received the AZD1222 COVID-19 vaccine.

The V call is TRBV7-9, the J call TRBJ1-4; TRBD1 matches at 9 bases. The ends lost 4 bases at V and 6 bases at J; junction bases unmatched: 9. The CDR3 extends over 16 amino acids. Germline lookup yields CDR1 SEHNR and CDR2 FQNEAQ (reference sequence). CDR3 nucleotide sequence: TGTGCCAGCAGCTCTGGACAGGGGCGCTATGATGAAAAACTGTTTTTT. Residues: CASSSGQGRYDEKLFF.

V gene TRBV27 combines with J gene TRBJ2-1, with D possibly TRBD2 on 6 matching bases. CDR3 length: 14 amino acids. Germline values: CDR1 MNHEY, CDR2 SMNVEV (reference sequence). The V end was cut by 3 bases, the J end by 2 bases, with 8 bases between. DNA for the CDR3: TGTGCCAGCAGTTTTCGGGGGACCTACAATGAGCAGTTCTTC. Translated: CASSFRGTYNEQFF.

The table lists this clone with a count of one. The chain employs TRBV10-1 and TRBJ1-2, with TRBD1 identical over 8 bases. CDR1 is WNHNN and CDR2 is SYGVQD in the germline V gene (reference sequence). V trimming: 6 bases; J trimming: 5 bases; junction bases outside the gene matches: 5. There are 13 residues in the CDR3. CDR3 amino acids: CASSPGQAYGYTF. In DNA, the CDR3 is TGCGCCAGCAGCCCGGGACAGGCGTATGGCTACACCTTC.

The chain joins TRBV7-2 to TRBJ2-3, with TRBD2 identical over 13 bases. V dropped 3 bases and J dropped 8; count of bases not matched to a gene: 14. Germline values: CDR1 SGHTA, CDR2 FQGNSA. The CDR3 runs to 18 residues. The CDR3 is CASSFGLAGVGAQSTQYF. The CDR3 DNA reads as TGTGCCAGCAGCTTCGGACTAGCGGGAGTGGGCGCACAGTCTACGCAGTATTTT. The full variable domain, its missing parts supplied by reference TRBV7-2 and TRBJ2-3, is GAGVSQSPSNKVTEKGKDVELRCDPISGHTALYWYRQSLGQGLEFLIYFQGNSAPDKSGLPSDRFSAERTGGSVSTLTIQRTQQEDSAVYLCASSFGLAGVGAQSTQYFGPGTRLTVL.

The V call is TRBV5-1, the J call TRBJ2-5; 8 nucleotides agree with TRBD1. J was trimmed by 5 bases and V by 6 bases; bases with no gene match: 3. There are 12 residues in the CDR3. Germline V gives CDR1 SGHRS, CDR2 YFSETQ. As DNA, the CDR3 is TGCGCCAGCAAAGGGACAGGCGAGACCCAGTACTTC. Its translation: CASKGTGETQYF.

The CDR3 DNA reads as TGCGCCAGCAGCCAAGATGGGGCCGAAGATGAAAAACTGTTTTTT. Protein: CASSQDGAEDEKLFF. This rearrangement joins TRBV4-3 to TRBJ1-4; a weak D match, TRBD1 (5 bases). Germline lookup yields CDR1 LGHNA and CDR2 YSLEER. The V end was cut by 0 bases, the J end by 6 bases, with 11 bases between. The CDR3 is 15 residues long.

This chain joins TRBV5-1 and TRBJ1-2; the D gene is possibly TRBD1 (5 bases). This CDR3 has 14 residues. Trimming removed 0 bases from V and 7 bases from J, with 13 bases in between. The V gene's germline CDR1 is SGHRS and CDR2 YFSETQ. The CDR3 spells CASSLAPPGGGYTF. CDR3 bases: TGCGCCAGCAGCTTGGCGCCCCCCGGGGGTGGCTACACCTTC.

J is TRBJ1-3 and V is TRBV12-3 or TRBV12-4, with D unresolved. The CDR3 is made up of 13 amino acids. Trimming removed 1 base from V and 3 bases from J, with 4 bases in between. The CDR3 bases are TGTGCCAGCAGTTTAGGGGGTGGAAACACCATATATTTT. Translation: CASSLGGGNTIYF.

This chain uses TRBV30 with TRBJ2-7; perhaps TRBD2 as D (7 bases). Germline V gene sequence: CDR1 GTSNPN, CDR2 SVGIG (reference sequence). V was cut by 5 bases and J by 3 bases, with 14 bases left in between. CDR3 length: 13 amino acids. CDR3 sequence reads: CAWERGGGYEQYF. CDR3 DNA sequence: TGTGCCTGGGAGAGGGGGGGAGGCTACGAGCAGTACTTC. Looking up the rest from reference TRBV30 and TRBJ2-7 gives the full variable domain: SQTIHQWPATLVQPVGSPLSLECTVEGTSNPNLYWYRQAAGRGLQLLFYSVGIGQISSEVPQNLSASRPQDRQFILSSKKLLLSDSGFYLCAWERGGGYEQYFGPGTRLTVT.

The genes are TRBV5-1 and TRBJ1-2, with 7 positions matching TRBD1. This CDR3 has 12 amino acids. V shed 7 bases, J shed 8 bases, and the junction held 8 bases outside the gene matches. In germline, CDR1 is SGHRS, CDR2 YFSETQ. The CDR3 here is CASGTGAEGYTF. CDR3 DNA sequence: TGCGCCAGCGGAACAGGGGCGGAGGGCTACACCTTC.

V is TRBV5-1 and J is TRBJ2-2; D not certain. The V end was cut by 3 bases, the J end by 0 bases, with 12 bases between. Germline V lookup: CDR1 SGHRS, CDR2 YFSETQ. This CDR3 is 16 amino acids long. In nucleotides, the CDR3 is TGCGCCAGCAGCTCCTTCTTCGGGCCGAACACCGGGGAGCTGTTTTTT. It specifies CASSSFFGPNTGELFF.

The chain has TRBV28 and TRBJ1-5, with D maybe TRBD1 (5 bases). The ends were cut back, 6 bases at V and 6 bases at J, with 15 bases in the middle. The CDR3 consists of 14 residues. Germline V gives CDR1 MDHEN, CDR2 SYDVKM. Written as DNA, the CDR3 is TGTGCCAGCAGGCAACCCGGGGGGTTTCAGCCCCAGCATTTT. It encodes CASRQPGGFQPQHF.

The rearrangement links TRBV10-3 to TRBJ2-7; D remains unclear. With 4 bases removed from V and 0 bases from J, the gap between germline ends came to 10 bases. Germline CDR1 is ENHRY and CDR2 is SYGVKD. The CDR3 is 14 residues long. CDR3 amino acids: CAISATGSSYEQYF. The CDR3 DNA sequence: TGTGCCATCAGTGCGACTGGTAGCTCCTACGAGCAGTACTTC.

The chain uses TRBV6-5 and TRBJ1-5; D gene unclear. Germline V lookup: CDR1 MNHEY, CDR2 SVGAGI. The CDR3 is 13 amino acids. Trimming pared 6 bases from V and 4 bases from J, leaving 10 bases between. The CDR3 sequence is CASRIDYNQPQHF. The CDR3 DNA sequence: TGTGCCAGCAGGATAGACTATAATCAGCCCCAGCATTTT.

The J gene is TRBJ2-3, the V gene TRBV5-1; D remains unclear. The V end was cut by 6 bases, the J end by 2 bases, with 10 bases between. The germline gives CDR1 SGHRS, CDR2 YFSETQ. The length of the CDR3 is 13 residues. The CDR3, as DNA: TGCGCCAGCAACTCCCAGGCCACAGATACGCAGTATTTT. Residues: CASNSQATDTQYF.

V usage is TRBV6-2 or TRBV6-3 and J usage is TRBJ2-7; 11 nucleotides line up with TRBD1. Germline V gene sequence: CDR1 MNHEY, CDR2 SVGEGT. V was clipped by 5 bases and J by 6 bases; unmatched bases: 6. The CDR3 runs 14 residues. CDR3 nucleotides: TGTGCCAGCAGTCCCATTGGGACAGGGGGCGAGCAGTACTTC. Translation: CASSPIGTGGEQYF.

The chain couples TRBV29-1 to TRBJ2-1; 8 bases agree with TRBD2. The junction had 10 bases not matched to a gene; V was cut back by 6 bases and J by 3 bases. Per germline, CDR1 SQVTM and CDR2 ANQGSEA. CDR3 length equals 15 residues. This CDR3 reads CSVPTLSGNYNEQFF. DNA of the CDR3: TGCAGCGTCCCCACCCTTAGCGGGAACTACAATGAGCAGTTCTTC.

This rearrangement joins TRBV27 to TRBJ2-5; TRBD1 matches 10 bases. From germline, CDR1 is MNHEY and CDR2 SMNVEV (reference sequence). V lost 6 bases, J lost 7 bases, and 5 bases stayed unmatched. The CDR3 is 13 residues long. CDR3 sequence reads: CASSLGTGVTQYF. DNA for the CDR3: TGTGCCAGCAGCCTCGGGACAGGGGTGACCCAGTACTTC.

CDR3 nucleotides: TGTGCCAGCAGCGGGGGGAGGAACACTGAAGCTTTCTTT. Translating gives CASSGGRNTEAFF. This sequence joins TRBV5-6 and TRBJ1-1, with D perhaps matching TRBD1 (5 bases). The V end lost 4 bases, the J end lost 1 base, and 8 bases lay between the germline ends. Germline assignment: CDR1 SGHDT and CDR2 YYEEEE. The CDR3 is 13 amino acids.

The chain uses TRBV28 and TRBJ1-5; possible D gene TRBD1, 5 bases. This CDR3 comprises 13 residues. The V and J ends lost 3 bases and 7 bases respectively, with 10 bases between them. Per germline, CDR1 MDHEN and CDR2 SYDVKM. CDR3 bases: TGTGCCAGCAGTTTGGACACCAAACAGCCCCAGCATTTT. It codes for CASSLDTKQPQHF.

The count of this clone is one. The chain combines TRBV12-3 or TRBV12-4 with TRBJ1-6; D is uncertain. The CDR3 runs to 13 residues. V was cut by 2 bases and J by 7 bases, with 6 bases left in between. CDR3 sequence reads: CASSLNGNSPLHF. In DNA, the CDR3 is TGTGCCAGCAGTTTAAACGGCAATTCACCCCTCCACTTT.

The rearrangement joins TRBV2 to TRBJ2-6, with no clear D. This CDR3 region has 14 residues. Germline CDR1 SNHLY, CDR2 FYNNEI. V lost 8 bases, J lost 0 bases, and 8 bases lay in between. As DNA, the CDR3 is TGTGCCAGCGCGGACGGCTCTGGGGCCAACGTCCTGACTTTC. Translation gives CASADGSGANVLTF.

CDR3 region: CASLKTDGTDTQYF. Written as DNA, the CDR3 is TGCGCCAGCCTCAAAACGGATGGCACAGATACGCAGTATTTT. The rearrangement uses TRBV5-1 and TRBJ2-3; no definite D call. V dropped 7 bases and J dropped 1 base, with 13 bases sitting between them. Germline lookup yields CDR1 SGHRS and CDR2 YFSETQ. This CDR3 has 14 residues.

The rearrangement joins TRBV27 to TRBJ1-1; maybe TRBD1 (5 bases). CDR1 MNHEY and CDR2 SMNVEV come from the germline V gene (reference sequence). This CDR3 region has 15 residues. V lost 5 bases and J 1 base, leaving 14 bases between the germline ends. CDR3: CASSRPGMGNTEAFF. In nucleotides, the CDR3 is TGTGCCAGCAGTCGTCCAGGGATGGGGAACACTGAAGCTTTCTTT.

The rearrangement uses TRBV18 and TRBJ1-4; D is perhaps TRBD1 (5 bases). V was shortened by 0 bases and J by 8 bases, with 13 bases between the two germline ends. Germline V gene sequence: CDR1 KGHSH, CDR2 LQKENI. The CDR3 is made up of 15 amino acids. CDR3 coding DNA: TGTGCCAGCTCACCACCATGGGACGGCTCAGAAAAACTGTTTTTT. The encoded protein is CASSPPWDGSEKLFF.